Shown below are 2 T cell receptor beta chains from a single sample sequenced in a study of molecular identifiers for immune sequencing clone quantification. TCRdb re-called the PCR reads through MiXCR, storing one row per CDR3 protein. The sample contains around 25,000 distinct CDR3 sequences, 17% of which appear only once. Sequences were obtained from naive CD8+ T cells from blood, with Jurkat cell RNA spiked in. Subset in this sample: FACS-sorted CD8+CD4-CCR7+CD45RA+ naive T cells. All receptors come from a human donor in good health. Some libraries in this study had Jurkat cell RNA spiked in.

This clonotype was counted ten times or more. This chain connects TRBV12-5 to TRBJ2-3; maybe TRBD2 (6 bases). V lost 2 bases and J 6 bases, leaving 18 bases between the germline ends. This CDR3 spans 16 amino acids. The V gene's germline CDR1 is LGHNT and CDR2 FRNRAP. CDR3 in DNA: TGTGCTAGTGGTTTGCCCCTGGGGACTTCTACGGATACGCAGTATTTT. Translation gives CASGLPLGTSTDTQYF.

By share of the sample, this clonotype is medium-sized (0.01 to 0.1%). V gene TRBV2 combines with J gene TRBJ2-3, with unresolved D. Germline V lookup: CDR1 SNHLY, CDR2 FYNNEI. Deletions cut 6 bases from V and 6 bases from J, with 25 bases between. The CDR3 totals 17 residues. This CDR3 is CASSPPLQSMAEDTQYF. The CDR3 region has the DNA TGTGCCAGCAGCCCCCCCTTGCAGTCAATGGCAGAGGATACGCAGTATTTT. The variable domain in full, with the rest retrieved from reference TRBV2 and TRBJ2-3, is EPEVTQTPSHQVTQMGQEVILRCVPISNHLYFYWYRQILGQKVEFLVSFYNNEISEKSEIFDDQFSVERPDGSNFTLKIRSTKLEDSAMYFCASSPPLQSMAEDTQYFGPGTRLTVL.